This T cell receptor beta chain appears in the sequencing data of a study of CD8 T cells in ankylosing spondylitis (dated by TCRdb to the late 2010s). Background for the entire study: To find TCR variants linked to disease, the study profiled T cell receptor beta repertoires in ankylosing spondylitis patients and healthy donors. The full study cohort comprised 20 to 25 ankylosing spondylitis patients and roughly 100 healthy donors. Peripheral blood was sampled, and synovial fluid was additionally collected from ankylosing spondylitis patients. Broader findings and caveats from the paper: The disease-linked clones were reported as significantly enriched in matched synovial fluid samples from ankylosing spondylitis patients. In peripheral blood, the disease-linked clones were found at relatively low frequencies and had a CD8+ phenotype. Blood from ankylosing spondylitis patients appeared to be characterized by a TCR beta motif composed of under ten highly homologous amino acid variants. Some of the motif variants had been reported before in the synovial fluid and blood of reactive arthritis patients, a finding that suggests common disease-initiation mechanisms.

The trim is 2 bases for V and 3 bases for J, with a gap of 12 bases between the germline ends. Taken from the germline V gene, the CDR1 and CDR2 loops are SGHTA and FQGNSA. The cysteine opens and the phenylalanine closes a CDR3 of 15 amino acids. This entry keeps only the CDR3 DNA: 45 bases, framed from base 1. This sample was sequenced with an Illumina HiSeq 2500. TCR beta libraries were prepared by quantitative 5'-RACE with molecular barcodes. Concerning the study's data processing: A new computational method based on a probabilistic model of VDJ rearrangement was used to identify disease-linked TCR variants. TCRdb ran its own pipeline on the public reads, namely fastp trimming at Q25 and MiXCR clone calling, and kept in-frame beta chains. Each record represents a unique CDR3 protein, reported with the most common genes and DNA among its rows. These V and J calls derive from TCRdb rather than the authors' analysis. A total of about 450,000 distinct CDR3 sequences appear in this sample, roughly a quarter of them only once. The ten largest clones add up to about 1% of the sample.

As concerns this clonotype: Its antigen is currently not known. No base qualities exist here, and no much larger clone lies one base off it.

In this chain, TRBV7-2 is recombined with TRBJ2-3, and perhaps TRBD2 as D gene, on 5 matching bases. Material: blood, either unsorted or a sorted T cell fraction (not recorded which). This TCR was recovered from a male donor with ankylosing spondylitis. The CDR3 is CASSLYEGRTDTQYF. At the DNA level, the sequence is TGTGCCAGCAGCTTATATGAGGGTAGGACAGATACGCAGTATTTT.